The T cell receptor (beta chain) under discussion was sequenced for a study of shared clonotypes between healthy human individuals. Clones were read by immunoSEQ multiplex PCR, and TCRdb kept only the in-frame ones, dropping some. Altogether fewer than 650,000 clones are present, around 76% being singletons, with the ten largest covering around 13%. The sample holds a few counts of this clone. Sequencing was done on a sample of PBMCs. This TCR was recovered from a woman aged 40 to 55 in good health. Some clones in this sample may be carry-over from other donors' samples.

CDR3 sequence reads: CASIPPSGFTGYTF. In DNA form, the CDR3 reads TGTGCCAGCATCCCCCCATCGGGGTTTACCGGCTACACCTTC. V is TRBV28 and J is TRBJ1-2; no firm D call. CDR1 and CDR2 (germline): MDHEN, SYDVKM. The CDR3 length is 14 residues. V shed 7 bases and J shed 8 bases, with 20 bases lying between them.